The T cell receptor beta chain described here comes from a study of T cells after yellow fever vaccination. Looking at the study overall: Low-cell-number fractions underwent preparation using SMART-Seq v4 Ultra Low Input.

Study conclusions and caveats: Secondary responses were weaker yet peaked faster, day 5 versus 15. Clonotype sharing between CD4 and CD8 compartments was small. Reappearing after the booster were most of the clones from primary vaccination (96% CD4, around 88% CD8).

Worth noting for this clonotype: Its specificity is not known.

TCRdb fed the 5' RACE reads into MiXCR, producing one record per CDR3 protein. The sample shows some 120,000 distinct CDR3 sequences, 7.5% to 9.5% of them seen only once. From germline, CDR1 is SNHLY and CDR2 FYNNEI. The CDR3 length is 14 residues. V was pared by 7 bases and J by 9 bases, with 12 bases of the junction left unmatched. The V call is TRBV2, the J call TRBJ2-1; 7 positions match TRBD1. This sample comprised CD8+ T cells sorted from PBMCs, obtained 45 days after the yellow fever booster vaccination. The TCR originated in a man aged 25-40 years who received the YFV17D yellow fever vaccine. The CDR3 region has the DNA TGTGCCAGCAAACCGGGACAGTGCTCCGGTGAGCAGTTCTTC. Amino acids: CASKPGQCSGEQFF.